What follows describes a single T cell receptor (beta chain). This specimen belongs to a study of response to subunit inactivated influenza vaccine. TCRdb analysed the RT-PCR reads with MiXCR anew, one entry per CDR3 protein. In the table there are more than 700,000 distinct CDR3 sequences, 21% of which are singletons. The sample consisted of PBMCs from blood, taken less than 6 days after vaccination. This receptor was identified in a man aged 50 to 59 who received an inactivated influenza vaccine.

In DNA form, the CDR3 reads TGTGCCAGCAGCTTACAGGGGGCGGAAAGGGCCCAGTACTTC. Residues: CASSLQGAERAQYF. V usage is TRBV7-2 and J usage is TRBJ2-5, with 8 bases matching TRBD1. The CDR3 has 14 amino acids. The germline CDR1 and CDR2 sequences are SGHTA and FQGNSA. The junction had 8 bases not matched to a gene; V was cut back by 2 bases and J by 9 bases.